This T cell receptor beta chain is from a study of T cell responses to AZD1222 COVID-19 vaccine. Generated by immunoSEQ multiplex PCR, the TCRdb table keeps only in-frame clones and is missing some. The sample yields 100,000 to 150,000 clones, 80% to 90% seen once. Germline V gives CDR1 SGHKS, CDR2 YYEKEE (reference sequence). This CDR3 region has 15 residues. Trimming stripped 2 bases from V and 0 bases from J, with 11 bases between. The genes are TRBV5-5 and TRBJ1-1; D is undetermined. Sequencing used peripheral blood, obtained on day 0 of AZD1222 vaccination. The TCR was taken from an adult in good health. The CDR3 loop reads CASSFGASMNTEAFF. CDR3 DNA: TGTGCCAGCAGCTTTGGAGCGTCCATGAACACTGAAGCTTTCTTT.